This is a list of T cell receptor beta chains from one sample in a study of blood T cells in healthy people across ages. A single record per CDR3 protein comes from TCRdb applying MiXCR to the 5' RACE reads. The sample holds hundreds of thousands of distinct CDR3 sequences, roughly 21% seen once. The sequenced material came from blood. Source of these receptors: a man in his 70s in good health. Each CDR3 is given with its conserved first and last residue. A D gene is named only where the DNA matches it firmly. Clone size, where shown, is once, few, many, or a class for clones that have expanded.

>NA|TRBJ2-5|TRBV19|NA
CASSIRLRETQYF
TGTGCCAGTAGTATCCGTCTACGAGAGACCCAGTACTTC
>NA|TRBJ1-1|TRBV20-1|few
CSAQVGSLNTEAFF
TGCAGTGCCCAAGTGGGGAGCCTGAACACTGAAGCTTTCTTT
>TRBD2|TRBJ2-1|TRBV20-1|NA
CSARDRLAGSNEQFF
TGCAGTGCTAGAGATCGCCTAGCGGGGTCCAATGAGCAGTTCTTC
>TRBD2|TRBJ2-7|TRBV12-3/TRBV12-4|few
CASSLSPSGTYEQYF
TGTGCCAGCAGTTTAAGTCCTAGCGGGACCTACGAGCAGTACTTC
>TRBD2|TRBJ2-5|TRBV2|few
CASSEGLADQTAQYF
TGTGCCAGCAGTGAAGGACTAGCGGATCAGACGGCCCAGTACTTC
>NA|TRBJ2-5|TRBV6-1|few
CASRRLSRAGGQETQYF
TGTGCCAGCAGACGCCTCTCCCGGGCAGGGGGGCAAGAGACCCAGTACTTC
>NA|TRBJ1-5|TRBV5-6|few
CASSLAGARPQHF
TGTGCCAGCAGCTTGGCGGGGGCCCGGCCCCAGCATTTT
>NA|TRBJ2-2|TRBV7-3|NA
CASSLNLGELFF
TGTGCCAGCAGCTTAAATTTAGGGGAGCTGTTTTTT
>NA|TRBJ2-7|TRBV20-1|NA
CSASGLQSSYEQYF
TGCAGTGCTTCGGGACTTCAGAGCTCCTACGAGCAGTACTTC
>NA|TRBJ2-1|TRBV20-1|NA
CSAPTSYNEQFF
TGCAGTGCACCTACTAGCTACAATGAGCAGTTCTTC
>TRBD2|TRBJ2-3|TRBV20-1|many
CSAQLAGGTDTQYF
TGCAGTGCGCAACTAGCGGGAGGGACAGATACGCAGTATTTT
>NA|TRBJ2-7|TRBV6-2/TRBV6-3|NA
CASRSDSSRSYEQYF
TGTGCCAGCAGAAGCGACAGCTCTCGGTCCTACGAGCAGTACTTC
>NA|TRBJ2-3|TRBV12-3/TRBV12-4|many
CASSLVQGTDTQYF
TGTGCCAGCAGTTTAGTACAGGGAACAGATACGCAGTATTTT
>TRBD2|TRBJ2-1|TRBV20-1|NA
CSAHNPGGEQFF
TGCAGTGCTCACAACCCGGGGGGTGAGCAGTTCTTC
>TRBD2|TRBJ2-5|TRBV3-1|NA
CASSLTSGRNEYQETQYF
TGTGCCAGCAGCCTGACTAGCGGGAGGAACGAGTACCAAGAGACCCAGTACTTC
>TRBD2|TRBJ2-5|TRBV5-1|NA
CASSLAPAGRPQETQYF
TGCGCCAGCAGCTTGGCCCCAGCGGGAAGACCCCAAGAGACCCAGTACTTC
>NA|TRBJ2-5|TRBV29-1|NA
CSVDRLDGETQYF
TGCAGCGTTGATAGGTTGGACGGAGAGACCCAGTACTTC
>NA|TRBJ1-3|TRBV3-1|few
CASSPLAGNTIYF
TGTGCCAGCAGCCCCCTGGCTGGAAACACCATATATTTT
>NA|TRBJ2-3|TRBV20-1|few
CSASRLSTDTQYF
TGCAGTGCTAGCCGGCTGAGCACAGATACGCAGTATTTT
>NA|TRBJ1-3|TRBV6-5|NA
CASSYTTGNGNTIYF
TGTGCCAGCAGTTACACTACAGGGAATGGAAACACCATATATTTT
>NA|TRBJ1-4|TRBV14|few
CASGLGALGEKLFF
TGTGCCAGCGGCCTCGGGGCCCTAGGGGAAAAACTGTTTTTT
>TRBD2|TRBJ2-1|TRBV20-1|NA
CSALTSGSFSYNEQFF
TGCAGTGCATTGACTAGCGGGAGCTTCTCCTACAATGAGCAGTTCTTC
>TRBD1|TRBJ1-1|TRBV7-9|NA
CASSIGQAEAFF
TGTGCCAGCAGCATCGGACAGGCTGAAGCTTTCTTT
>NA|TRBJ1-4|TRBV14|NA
CVSSQRTTNEKLFF
TGTGTCAGCAGCCAACGCACCACTAATGAAAAACTGTTTTTT
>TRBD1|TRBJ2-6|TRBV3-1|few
CASSLMTGFGPGANVLTF
TGTGCCAGCAGCCTGATGACAGGGTTCGGCCCTGGGGCCAACGTCCTGACTTTC
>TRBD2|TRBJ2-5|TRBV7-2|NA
CASSSGAGLQETQYF
TGTGCCAGCAGCTCGGGAGCGGGGCTACAAGAGACCCAGTACTTC
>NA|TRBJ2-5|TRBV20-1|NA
CSASVTRRTQETQYF
TGCAGTGCTAGTGTTACGAGACGTACGCAAGAGACCCAGTACTTC
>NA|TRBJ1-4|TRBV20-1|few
CSARPHHGARNEKLFF
TGCAGTGCTAGACCTCATCACGGGGCCCGCAATGAAAAACTGTTTTTT
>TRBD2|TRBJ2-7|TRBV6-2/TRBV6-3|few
CTSSMVASGTYEQYF
TGTACCAGCAGTATGGTCGCTAGCGGGACCTACGAGCAGTACTTC
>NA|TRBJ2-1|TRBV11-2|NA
CASHASSYNEQFF
TGTGCCAGCCACGCCAGCTCCTACAATGAGCAGTTCTTC
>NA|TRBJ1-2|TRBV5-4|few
CASSSGSTGNYGYTF
TGTGCCAGCAGCTCGGGATCCACAGGAAACTATGGCTACACCTTC
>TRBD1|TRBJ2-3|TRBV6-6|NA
CASSSPGQGTQYF
TGTGCCAGCAGCTCCCCTGGACAGGGAACGCAGTATTTT
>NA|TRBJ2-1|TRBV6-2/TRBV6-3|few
CASNPPRSGSYNEQFF
TGTGCCAGCAACCCACCCCGGAGCGGCTCCTACAATGAGCAGTTCTTC
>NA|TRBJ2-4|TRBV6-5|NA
CASSLSGGRQYF
TGTGCCAGCAGTCTTTCAGGCGGCCGTCAGTACTTC
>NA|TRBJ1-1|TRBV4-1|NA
CASSQTGFNTEAFF
TGCGCCAGCAGCCAGACAGGTTTTAACACTGAAGCTTTCTTT
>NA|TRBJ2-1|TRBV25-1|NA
CASSRSGRGVIDEQFF
TGTGCCAGCAGTCGCTCGGGGCGGGGAGTTATCGATGAGCAGTTCTTC
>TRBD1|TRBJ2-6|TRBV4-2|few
CASSQEPGGLYGANVLTF
TGTGCCAGCAGCCAAGAGCCAGGGGGTTTATATGGGGCCAACGTCCTGACTTTC
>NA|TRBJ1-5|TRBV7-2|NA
CASSLEAGPRNQPQHF
TGTGCCAGCAGCTTAGAGGCAGGACCACGCAATCAGCCCCAGCATTTT
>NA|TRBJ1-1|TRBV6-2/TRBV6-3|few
CASSSPSMNTEAFF
TGTGCCAGCAGTTCTCCGAGCATGAACACTGAAGCTTTCTTT
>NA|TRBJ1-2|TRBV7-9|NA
CASSLDDSYGYTF
TGTGCCAGCAGCTTAGATGACTCCTATGGCTACACCTTC
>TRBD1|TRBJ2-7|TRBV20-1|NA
CSARGTGIDEQYF
TGCAGTGCTAGAGGGACAGGGATCGACGAGCAGTACTTC
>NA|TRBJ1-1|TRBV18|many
CASSPALNTEAFF
TGTGCCAGCAGCCCCGCCTTGAACACTGAAGCTTTCTTT
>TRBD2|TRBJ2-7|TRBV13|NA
CASSSLGLASYEQYF
TGTGCCAGCAGCTCCCTAGGACTAGCTTCCTACGAGCAGTACTTC
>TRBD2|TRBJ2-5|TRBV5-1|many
CASSTSGRSQETQYF
TGCGCCAGTTCGACTAGCGGGAGGTCCCAAGAGACCCAGTACTTC
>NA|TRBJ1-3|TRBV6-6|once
CASSFTDGSGNTIYF
TGTGCCAGCAGTTTTACGGACGGCTCTGGAAACACCATATATTTT
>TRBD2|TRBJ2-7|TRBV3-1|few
CASSPKALPGTSLQYF
TGTGCCAGCAGCCCCAAAGCTCTGCCAGGGACTAGCTTGCAGTACTTC
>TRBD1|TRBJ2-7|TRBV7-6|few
CASSLVTPQGAYYEQYF
TGTGCCAGCAGCTTAGTAACCCCGCAGGGGGCCTACTACGAGCAGTACTTC
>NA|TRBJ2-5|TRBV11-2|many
CASSTLSGETQYF
TGTGCCAGCAGCACGTTGTCCGGGGAGACCCAGTACTTC